The entry below describes one T cell receptor beta chain. Source study methods: Amplified reference gene primers provided the basis for estimating nucleated cell counts. The repertoire was sequenced with immunoSEQ multiplex PCR; TCRdb's copy has only in-frame clones and lacks some. The V and J calls and the clone size are those of that table, but D and trimming were determined from the DNA. This table has tens of thousands of clones, roughly 78% appearing once. The germline CDR1 and CDR2 sequences are SEHNR and FQNEAQ (reference sequence). Trimming shortened V by 7 bases and J by 4 bases, and 15 bases separated the two germline ends. The CDR3 is 14 residues long. These data are taken from a study of blood T cell repertoires in COVID-19. Background on the study: The origin of the acute and convalescent COVID-19 samples was the United States, Italy and Spain. Sources were T cells, B-cell-depleted T cells, or PBMCs; the material itself was cDNA or gDNA.

The V call is TRBV7-9, the J call TRBJ2-3; weak D call: TRBD1 (6 bases). The clonotype comes from a man aged 50-60 years with active or convalescent COVID-19. The sequenced sample consisted of peripheral blood. CDR3 nucleotides: TGTGCCAGCACCGACACTGGACAGTCAGATACGCAGTATTTT. Amino acids: CASTDTGQSDTQYF.